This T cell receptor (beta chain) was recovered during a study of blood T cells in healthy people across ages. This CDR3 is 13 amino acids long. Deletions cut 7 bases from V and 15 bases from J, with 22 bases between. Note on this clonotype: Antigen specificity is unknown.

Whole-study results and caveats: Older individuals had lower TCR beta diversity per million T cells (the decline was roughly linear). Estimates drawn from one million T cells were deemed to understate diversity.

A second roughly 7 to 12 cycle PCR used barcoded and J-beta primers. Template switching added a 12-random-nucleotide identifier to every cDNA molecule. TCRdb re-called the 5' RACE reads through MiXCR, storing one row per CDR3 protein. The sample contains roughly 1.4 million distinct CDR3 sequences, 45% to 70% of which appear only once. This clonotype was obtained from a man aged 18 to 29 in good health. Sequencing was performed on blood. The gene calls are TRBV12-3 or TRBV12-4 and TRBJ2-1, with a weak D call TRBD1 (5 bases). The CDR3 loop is CASKTNLQDPVFF. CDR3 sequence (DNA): TGTGCCAGCAAAACCAACCTACAGGACCCGGTGTTCTTC.